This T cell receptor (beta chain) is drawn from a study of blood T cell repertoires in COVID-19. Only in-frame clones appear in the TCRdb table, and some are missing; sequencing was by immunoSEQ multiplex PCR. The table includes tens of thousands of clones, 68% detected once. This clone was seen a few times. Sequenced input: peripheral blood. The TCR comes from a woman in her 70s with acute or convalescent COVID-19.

In nucleotides, the CDR3 is TGTGCCAGCAGCAGGGGGTCTAGCGGGGGGCCTGAGCAGTTCTTC. It translates to CASSRGSSGGPEQFF. The J gene is TRBJ2-1, the V gene TRBV5-4, with 11 bases matching TRBD2. Trimming cost V 4 bases and J 9 bases; bases outside gene matches: 9. Per germline, CDR1 SGHNT and CDR2 YYREEE (reference sequence). CDR3 length: 15 amino acids.